Presented here are 26 T cell receptor beta chains from one specimen sequenced in a study of T cells after yellow fever vaccination. TCRdb itself ran the 5' RACE reads through MiXCR, one entry per CDR3 protein. The sample has 450,000 to 550,000 distinct CDR3 sequences; just over 20% are singletons. The sequencing here drew on PBMCs, taken approximately 20 days after the first yellow fever vaccination. These receptors came from a man aged 18-30 years who received the YFV17D yellow fever vaccine.

The J gene is TRBJ2-2, the V gene TRBV20-1, with D perhaps matching TRBD2 (6 bases). V was trimmed by 5 bases and J by 4 bases, leaving 14 bases between them. The CDR3 spans 14 residues. CDR1 DFQATT and CDR2 SNEGSKA come from the germline V gene (reference sequence). In nucleotides, the CDR3 is TGCAGTGCTGGGAGGCGGTCGGGCACCGGGGAGCTGTTTTTT. Its protein product is CSAGRRSGTGELFF.

A few counts support this clonotype. This chain uses TRBV19 with TRBJ1-5; D is undetermined. Trimming left V 5 bases short and J 5 bases short, with 7 bases between. CDR1 LNHDA and CDR2 SQIVND come from the germline V gene (reference sequence). CDR3 size: 12 residues. The CDR3 spells CASSDKDQPQHF. The CDR3 DNA reads TGTGCCAGTAGTGACAAAGATCAGCCCCAGCATTTT. Looking up the rest from reference TRBV19 and TRBJ1-5 gives the full variable domain: DGGITQSPKYLFRKEGQNVTLSCEQNLNHDAMYWYRQDPGQGLRLIYYSQIVNDFQKGDIAEGYSVSREKKESFPLTVTSAQKNPTAFYLCASSDKDQPQHFGDGTRLSIL.

The chain has TRBV4-3 and TRBJ1-5, with D uncertain. Germline V gives CDR1 LGHNA, CDR2 YSLEER. The CDR3 has 15 residues. Trimming stripped 2 bases from V and 5 bases from J, with 13 bases between. The CDR3 coding sequence is TGCGCCAGCAGCCAAAGGGCTTATGTGGATCAGCCCCAGCATTTT. This codes for CASSQRAYVDQPQHF.

This clonotype was seen only a few times. CDR3 loop: CASSLVGVGQPQHF. Here the CDR3 DNA reads TGTGCCAGCAGCTTAGTGGGGGTTGGACAGCCCCAGCATTTT. The chain combines TRBV7-2 with TRBJ1-5; a possible D gene is TRBD1 (5 bases). The length of the CDR3 is 14 residues. CDR1 is SGHTA, CDR2 FQGNSA, per germline. V was shortened by 1 base and J by 7 bases, with 11 bases between the two germline ends.

In its sample, this clonotype was seen many times. This chain joins TRBV5-1 and TRBJ1-1; D is uncertain. CDR1 is SGHRS and CDR2 is YFSETQ in the germline V gene. This CDR3 has 14 residues. V was trimmed by 0 bases and J by 0 bases, leaving 6 bases between them. The CDR3 region has the DNA TGCGCCAGCAGCTTGGCGTACCTGAACACTGAAGCTTTCTTT. Translation: CASSLAYLNTEAFF.

The chain links TRBV7-9 to TRBJ2-4; D possibly corresponds to TRBD1 (8 bases). The CDR3 has 16 amino acids. Germline-derived CDR1 and CDR2 are SEHNR and FQNEAQ (reference sequence). Between the trimmed V and J ends, which lost 5 bases and 2 bases, there was a span of 16 bases. Here the CDR3 DNA reads TGTGCCAGCAGCACCGACAGGGGAGGGACCAAAAACATTCAGTACTTC. This encodes CASSTDRGGTKNIQYF.

This chain uses TRBV20-1 with TRBJ1-2; 11 bases align to TRBD1. Per germline, CDR1 DFQATT and CDR2 SNEGSKA (reference sequence). There are 15 residues in the CDR3. Unmatched junction bases numbered 6, after V lost 2 bases and J lost 4 bases. CDR3 loop: CSARRTGGAGYGYTF. CDR3 in DNA: TGCAGTGCTAGAAGGACAGGGGGCGCGGGCTATGGCTACACCTTC.

This clonotype was seen at least ten times. This chain connects TRBV6-2 or TRBV6-3 to TRBJ2-2, with unresolved D. V was shortened by 0 bases and J by 1 base, with 9 bases between the two germline ends. The CDR3 spans 16 residues. Looked up from germline, CDR1 is MNHEY and CDR2 is SVGEGT. CDR3 residues: CASSYSADENTGELFF. The CDR3 DNA sequence: TGTGCCAGCAGTTACTCTGCGGACGAGAACACCGGGGAGCTGTTTTTT.

This sequence joins TRBV10-1 and TRBJ2-2, with TRBD2 as a possible D gene (7 bases). V was cut by 6 bases and J by 3 bases, with 17 bases left in between. This CDR3 region has 16 residues. Germline CDR1 reads WNHNN; CDR2 reads SYGVQD (reference sequence). CDR3 DNA: TGCGCCAGCAGCCCAGCGGGGAAGGGGGACACCGGGGAGCTGTTTTTT. It specifies CASSPAGKGDTGELFF.

The chain couples TRBV2 to TRBJ2-6; 8 bases match TRBD1. The ends lost 11 bases at V and 9 bases at J; junction bases unmatched: 12. The germline gives CDR1 SNHLY, CDR2 FYNNEI. This CDR3 contains 14 residues. Here the CDR3 DNA reads TGTGCCGGGGGACAGGACCGTGGGTTCAACGTCCTGACTTTC. Amino acids: CAGGQDRGFNVLTF.

This clonotype was counted many times. The rearrangement uses TRBV20-1 and TRBJ2-3; 10 bases map to TRBD2. Germline CDR1 is DFQATT and CDR2 is SNEGSKA (reference sequence). CDR3 length: 14 amino acids. V lost 2 bases and J lost 1; bases outside the gene matches: 0. The CDR3 nucleotides are TGCAGTGCTAGACTAGCGGGGGGCACAGATACGCAGTATTTT. This gives the protein CSARLAGGTDTQYF.

The rearrangement uses TRBV2 and TRBJ1-1; D gene unclear. The CDR3 is made up of 12 amino acids. Trimming took 10 bases from V and 4 from J, leaving 13 bases between them. In germline, CDR1 is SNHLY, CDR2 FYNNEI. The CDR3 reads CAISIPGTEAFF. CDR3 coding DNA: TGTGCCATCTCCATTCCGGGCACTGAAGCTTTCTTT.

This clonotype was observed many times. The chain joins TRBV2 to TRBJ1-6; D may be TRBD1 (5 bases). The CDR3 covers 13 residues. Germline V gene data show CDR1 as SNHLY and CDR2 as FYNNEI. V was shortened by 6 bases and J by 6 bases, with 9 bases between the two germline ends. CDR3 protein: CASSPGPNSPLHF. The CDR3 DNA sequence: TGTGCCAGCAGCCCGGGGCCTAATTCACCCCTCCACTTT.

Only a few counts were recorded for this clonotype. The chain uses TRBV6-1 and TRBJ2-7; D possibly corresponds to TRBD2 (5 bases). The CDR3 totals 15 residues. Germline CDR1 is MNHNS and CDR2 is SASEGT. V was trimmed by 8 bases and J by 1 base, leaving 18 bases between them. CDR3 loop: CASSSGRRVSYEQYF. The CDR3 nucleotides are TGTGCCAGCTCTTCGGGCAGGCGGGTTTCCTACGAGCAGTACTTC.

The V and J genes are TRBV6-5 and TRBJ1-4; D is uncertain. This CDR3 has 14 amino acids. Germline CDR1 is MNHEY and CDR2 is SVGAGI. V lost 0 bases, J lost 7 bases, and 9 bases lay in between. In DNA, the CDR3 is TGTGCCAGCAGTTACTCTATAGGGTCTGAAAAACTGTTTTTT. The encoded protein is CASSYSIGSEKLFF.

The rearrangement links TRBV7-2 to TRBJ1-2; no clear D gene. V shed 1 base and J shed 5 bases, with 11 bases lying between them. The length of the CDR3 is 14 residues. Per the germline V gene, CDR1 is SGHTA and CDR2 is FQGNSA. The CDR3 DNA sequence: TGTGCCAGCAGCTTAGTGCGGGCCTCTTATGGCTACACCTTC. The encoded protein is CASSLVRASYGYTF. Full variable domain (remainder filled in from reference TRBV7-2 and TRBJ1-2): GAGVSQSPSNKVTEKGKDVELRCDPISGHTALYWYRQSLGQGLEFLIYFQGNSAPDKSGLPSDRFSAERTGGSVSTLTIQRTQQEDSAVYLCASSLVRASYGYTFGSGTRLTVV.

This clonotype was seen only a few times. The chain joins TRBV6-5 to TRBJ2-2, with D unresolved. From germline, CDR1 is MNHEY and CDR2 SVGAGI. The CDR3 loop spans 14 amino acids. With 1 base removed from V and 1 base from J, the gap between germline ends came to 4 bases. CDR3: CASSYLQNTGELFF. DNA for the CDR3: TGTGCCAGCAGTTACTTACAGAACACCGGGGAGCTGTTTTTT.

This chain uses TRBV21-1 with TRBJ2-3; the table's D call, TRBD1, has no DNA check behind it. TRBV21-1 is classified as a pseudogene. The CDR3 contains 13 residues. CDR3 in DNA: TGTGCCAGCGGGGCGGTCTCATCAGATACGCAGTATTTT. Protein sequence: CASGAVSSDTQYF.

The chain employs TRBV6-1 and TRBJ2-1, with 8 bases aligning to TRBD2. The V segment lost 5 bases and the J segment 3 bases; nucleotides outside the gene matches: 9. Germline values: CDR1 MNHNS, CDR2 SASEGT. The CDR3 contains 16 residues. Written as DNA, the CDR3 is TGTGCCAGCAGTCCCCAGGAGCGGGGGCGCTACAATGAGCAGTTCTTC. This codes for CASSPQERGRYNEQFF.

This chain uses TRBV4-1 with TRBJ1-5; D ambiguous. The CDR3 consists of 15 residues. Trimming removed 0 bases from V and 5 bases from J, with 11 bases in between. The germline gives CDR1 MGHRA, CDR2 YSYEKL. CDR3 amino acids: CASSQEGRTDQPQHF. CDR3 DNA: TGCGCCAGCAGCCAAGAGGGCAGGACCGATCAGCCCCAGCATTTT.

This clonotype was picked up a small number of times. This rearrangement joins TRBV5-1 to TRBJ2-7, with D tentatively TRBD1 (6 bases). The germline V and J ends were trimmed by 7 bases and 5 bases, with 16 bases remaining between them. The germline V gene has CDR1 SGHRS and CDR2 YFSETQ. This CDR3 comprises 13 residues. The CDR3 bases are TGCGCCAGCGGTCCCCAGGGGTGGGACGAGCAGTACTTC. It yields the protein CASGPQGWDEQYF.

The V and J genes are TRBV20-1 and TRBJ1-6; no reliable D call. Germline CDR1 is DFQATT and CDR2 is SNEGSKA (reference sequence). The CDR3 extends over 13 amino acids. Trimming took 0 bases from V and 4 from J, leaving 4 bases between them. CDR3 DNA: TGCAGTGCTAGAGATCTTTATAATTCACCCCTCCACTTT. This translates into CSARDLYNSPLHF.

This clonotype came up a few times. This chain connects TRBV5-1 to TRBJ2-6; a possible D gene is TRBD2 (5 bases). The V gene's germline CDR1 is SGHRS and CDR2 YFSETQ. Trimming left V 7 bases short and J 1 base short, with 9 bases between. The CDR3 is made up of 14 amino acids. The CDR3 sequence is CASESGSGANVLTF. The CDR3 DNA reads as TGCGCCAGCGAGTCGGGATCTGGGGCCAACGTCCTGACTTTC. Full variable domain (missing parts from reference TRBV5-1 and TRBJ2-6): KAGVTQTPRYLIKTRGQQVTLSCSPISGHRSVSWYQQTPGQGLQFLFEYFSETQRNKGNFPGRFSGRQFSNSRSEMNVSTLELGDSALYLCASESGSGANVLTFGAGSRLTVL.

This clonotype was detected a few times. The V and J genes are TRBV12-3 or TRBV12-4 and TRBJ1-2; D is undetermined. The CDR3 runs 12 residues. V was trimmed by 5 bases and J by 5 bases, leaving 9 bases between them. The CDR3 nucleotides read TGTGCCAGCAGTGGGCCCCAGTATGGCTACACCTTC. Translation gives CASSGPQYGYTF.

This clonotype was seen only a few times. The V call is TRBV19, the J call TRBJ2-3, with TRBD1 identical over 9 bases. The trim removed 5 bases at V and 3 bases at J, leaving 6 bases unmatched. The germline V gene has CDR1 LNHDA and CDR2 SQIVND (reference sequence). The CDR3 covers 15 residues. DNA of the CDR3: TGTGCCAGTAGTGAGTACAGGGGGCTAACAGATACGCAGTATTTT. Residues: CASSEYRGLTDTQYF.

V usage is TRBV7-2 and J usage is TRBJ2-1; D is uncertain. V was clipped by 1 base and J by 9 bases, with 10 bases between them. The CDR3 loop spans 13 amino acids. Germline V gene data show CDR1 as SGHTA and CDR2 as FQGNSA. CDR3 sequence (DNA): TGTGCCAGCAGCTTAGTGTCTCTCTCTGAGCAGTTCTTC. Translated, it gives CASSLVSLSEQFF.